The 21 T cell receptor beta chains below come from one sample, sequenced in a study of shared clonotypes between healthy human individuals. Profiling relied on immunoSEQ multiplex PCR, and the TCRdb table lists in-frame clones only, not all of them. The repertoire has a few hundred thousand clones, more than 95% of them found once; the top ten carry roughly 0.05%. The sequencing input was naive CD4+ T cells sorted from blood. Subset meaning: CD45RA+ positively selected. These receptors came from a woman aged 30 to 39 in good health.

V is TRBV10-1 and J is TRBJ2-3; D is undetermined. The CDR3 is 13 residues long. V was pared by 6 bases and J by 0 bases, with 7 bases between. In germline, CDR1 is WNHNN, CDR2 SYGVQD (reference sequence). Written as DNA, the CDR3 is TGCGCCAGCAGCCAAGGTAGCACAGATACGCAGTATTTT. It is translated as CASSQGSTDTQYF.

This chain uses TRBV6-5 with TRBJ1-1, with 8 positions matching TRBD1. This CDR3 comprises 15 residues. Germline V lookup: CDR1 MNHEY, CDR2 SVGAGI. Trimming took 10 bases from V and 2 from J; bases not matched to a gene: 12. CDR3 DNA sequence: TGTGCCACCCTGGGGACAGGCGGACTTAACACTGAAGCTTTCTTT. Protein: CATLGTGGLNTEAFF.

In this sample, this clone turned up once. V is TRBV6-6 and J is TRBJ2-7; D perhaps matches TRBD1 (6 bases). CDR1 and CDR2 from the germline V gene are MNHNY and SVGAGI (reference sequence). The CDR3 length is 15 residues. V dropped 6 bases and J dropped 3 bases, with 18 bases sitting between them. The CDR3, as DNA: TGTGCCAGCAGCCAGACAGGTGGGCTACGCTACGAGCAGTACTTC. This gives the protein CASSQTGGLRYEQYF.

The rearrangement joins TRBV5-4 to TRBJ2-3; TRBD2 matches 8 bases. V lost 2 bases and J lost 3; bases outside the gene matches: 8. The CDR3 length is 16 residues. CDR1 and CDR2 (germline): SGHNT, YYREEE (reference sequence). CDR3 coding DNA: TGTGCCAGCAGCTTCAGGACTAGCTCTGAGACAGATACGCAGTATTTT. Amino acid sequence: CASSFRTSSETDTQYF.

The chain has TRBV7-6 and TRBJ2-2, with 10 bases that match TRBD1. The germline CDR1 and CDR2 sequences are SGHVS and FNYEAQ. There are 15 residues in the CDR3. The V and J ends lost 3 bases and 3 bases, in that order; junction bases with no gene match: 1. CDR3 DNA sequence: TGTGCCAGCAGCTTCGGACAGGGGGACACCGGGGAGCTGTTTTTT. It is translated as CASSFGQGDTGELFF. The variable domain in full, with the rest retrieved from reference TRBV7-6 and TRBJ2-2, is GAGVSQSPRYKVTKRGQDVALRCDPISGHVSLYWYRQALGQGPEFLTYFNYEAQQDKSGLPNDRFSAERPEGSISTLTIQRTEQRDSAMYRCASSFGQGDTGELFFGEGSRLTVL.

This sequence joins TRBV11-2 and TRBJ2-2; weak D call: TRBD2 (6 bases). V was clipped by 5 bases and J by 5 bases, with 18 bases between them. Germline V gene data show CDR1 as SGHAT and CDR2 as FQNNGV. This CDR3 has 16 residues. CDR3 loop: CASSGAGSTGTGELFF. DNA of the CDR3: TGTGCCAGCAGCGGAGCCGGGAGCACCGGAACCGGGGAGCTGTTTTTT.

The V call is TRBV11-2, the J call TRBJ1-2; no definite D call. V was clipped by 5 bases and J by 0 bases, with 10 bases between them. CDR1 and CDR2 from the germline V gene are SGHAT and FQNNGV. This CDR3 region has 14 residues. The CDR3 here is CASSKNRANYGYTF. CDR3 in DNA: TGTGCCAGCAGCAAGAACCGGGCTAACTATGGCTACACCTTC.

V usage is TRBV5-1 and J usage is TRBJ1-1, with D maybe TRBD1 (5 bases). This CDR3 is 14 amino acids long. Germline V CDR1 and CDR2: SGHRS, YFSETQ. The V and J ends lost 2 bases and 4 bases respectively, with 12 bases between them. DNA of the CDR3: TGCGCCAGCAGCTTTGGGGGTTCGACCACTGAAGCTTTCTTT. Encoded protein: CASSFGGSTTEAFF.

This rearrangement joins TRBV6-1 to TRBJ1-3; D gene ambiguous. V shed 8 bases and J shed 2 bases, with 13 bases lying between them. From germline, CDR1 is MNHNS and CDR2 SASEGT. The CDR3 covers 14 residues. The DNA for the CDR3 is TGTGCCAGCTCGGCGAATGGGCCTGGAAACACCATATATTTT. Translating it yields CASSANGPGNTIYF.

V and J are TRBV2 and TRBJ1-1; TRBD1 is a possible D gene (5 bases). The CDR3 runs 14 residues. The germline V gene has CDR1 SNHLY and CDR2 FYNNEI. The V end was cut by 5 bases, the J end by 2 bases, with 12 bases between. DNA for the CDR3: TGTGCCAGCAGTAGGACACTAGTCAACACTGAAGCTTTCTTT. Amino acids: CASSRTLVNTEAFF.

In DNA form, the CDR3 reads TGTGCCAGTAGTAGTAGCAGGGGGCGATCAAATCAGCCCCAGCATTTT. This codes for CASSSSRGRSNQPQHF. The rearrangement links TRBV19 to TRBJ1-5; TRBD1 aligns across 8 bases. This CDR3 spans 16 amino acids. Germline V gives CDR1 LNHDA, CDR2 SQIVND (reference sequence). J gave up 4 bases and V 4 bases, and 9 bases lay outside the gene matches.

The CDR3 spells CASSGDVGELFF. The CDR3 DNA reads TGTGCCAGCAGTGGGGACGTCGGGGAGCTGTTTTTT. The V gene is TRBV2, the J gene TRBJ2-2; D may correspond to TRBD1 or TRBD2 (5 bases each). The CDR3 consists of 12 residues. V was cut by 4 bases and J by 7 bases, with 7 bases left in between. Per germline, CDR1 SNHLY and CDR2 FYNNEI.

This chain's CDR3 is CASSRGQYSNQPQHF. Here the CDR3 DNA reads TGTGCCAGCAGCCGAGGACAGTATAGCAATCAGCCCCAGCATTTT. This rearrangement joins TRBV7-8 to TRBJ1-5; perhaps TRBD1 as D (6 bases). This CDR3 has 15 amino acids. Germline V gene sequence: CDR1 SGHVS, CDR2 FQNEAQ. V was trimmed by 5 bases and J by 0 bases, leaving 11 bases between them.

The chain uses TRBV4-1 and TRBJ1-5, with D maybe TRBD1 (5 bases). The germline CDR1 and CDR2 sequences are MGHRA and YSYEKL. The CDR3 has 14 amino acids. V was cut by 0 bases and J by 6 bases, with 9 bases left in between. CDR3 sequence reads: CASSQDWGTQPQHF. Here the CDR3 DNA reads TGCGCCAGCAGCCAAGATTGGGGGACTCAGCCCCAGCATTTT.

This chain uses TRBV28 with TRBJ1-4; a weak D match, TRBD1 (5 bases). The V gene's germline CDR1 is MDHEN and CDR2 SYDVKM. The CDR3 runs 14 residues. The V gene lost 6 bases and the J gene lost 4 bases, with 12 bases spanning the gap. The CDR3 region is CASSPAGGNEKLFF. The DNA for the CDR3 is TGTGCCAGCAGCCCCGCTGGGGGTAATGAAAAACTGTTTTTT.

The chain joins TRBV7-2 to TRBJ2-1; D gene uncertain. The CDR3 has 13 amino acids. The ends were cut back, 1 base at V and 1 base at J, with 2 bases in the middle. Germline V gene lookup returns CDR1 SGHTA and CDR2 FQGNSA. The CDR3 spells CASSLESYNEQFF. The CDR3 DNA follows: TGTGCCAGCAGCTTAGAGTCCTACAATGAGCAGTTCTTC. Drawing the rest from reference TRBV7-2 and TRBJ2-1, the complete variable domain is GAGVSQSPSNKVTEKGKDVELRCDPISGHTALYWYRQSLGQGLEFLIYFQGNSAPDKSGLPSDRFSAERTGGSVSTLTIQRTQQEDSAVYLCASSLESYNEQFFGPGTRLTVL.

This clone was seen a single time. The chain combines TRBV19 with TRBJ1-4; D is ambiguous. The CDR3 contains 14 residues. CDR1 and CDR2 (germline): LNHDA, SQIVND (reference sequence). The V end was cut by 5 bases, the J end by 2 bases, with 9 bases between. The CDR3 bases are TGTGCCAGTAGTGCAGGCCCCACTAATGAAAAACTGTTTTTT. Translated, it gives CASSAGPTNEKLFF.

The chain employs TRBV18 and TRBJ2-1; TRBD1 might be the D (5 bases). The V end lost 5 bases, the J end lost 8 bases, and 16 bases lay between the germline ends. Germline V gene lookup returns CDR1 KGHSH and CDR2 LQKENI. The CDR3 covers 14 residues. In DNA form, the CDR3 reads TGTGCCAGCTCATCCCTCGGAACCAGGGATGAGCAGTTCTTC. Its protein is CASSSLGTRDEQFF.

This clone appeared once. The V call is TRBV5-4, the J call TRBJ2-7; 7 bases line up with TRBD1. V lost 4 bases, J lost 4 bases, and 14 bases stayed unmatched. Germline V gene lookup returns CDR1 SGHNT and CDR2 YYREEE (reference sequence). The CDR3 totals 16 residues. CDR3 loop: CASSPDRESSIYEQYF. The CDR3 DNA reads TGTGCCAGCAGCCCTGACAGGGAATCATCAATATACGAGCAGTACTTC.

This clone was seen only once. This chain links TRBV6-5 with TRBJ2-7; D is perhaps TRBD1 or TRBD2 (5 bases each). The CDR3 is 11 residues long. V gave up 8 bases and J gave up 3 bases, with 8 bases separating them. CDR1 is MNHEY and CDR2 is SVGAGI in the germline V gene. The CDR3 spells CASGTVYEQYF. CDR3 bases: TGTGCCAGCGGGACCGTCTACGAGCAGTACTTC.

This rearrangement joins TRBV5-1 to TRBJ2-7; perhaps D is TRBD1 or TRBD2 (7 bases each). The CDR3 covers 14 residues. The V gene lost 7 bases and the J gene lost 2 bases, with 16 bases spanning the gap. CDR1 is SGHRS, CDR2 YFSETQ, per germline. The CDR3 loop is CASGPTGRAYEQYF. CDR3 coding DNA: TGCGCCAGCGGGCCGACAGGGAGGGCCTACGAGCAGTACTTC.